The 24 T cell receptor beta chains below all came from one sample that was sequenced in a study of blood T cells in healthy people across ages. Next came a second PCR, run for about 7 to 12 cycles, which used a sample-barcoded 5' primer along with a J-beta primer mix. TCRdb reprocessed the 5' RACE reads via MiXCR and lists one record per CDR3 protein. The data contain some 640,000 distinct CDR3 sequences, around half of them seen just once; the ten biggest clones take up around a third. The sample consisted of blood. The receptor set was obtained from a woman aged 60-75 years in good health.

This clonotype was recorded only once. DNA for the CDR3: TGTGCCAGCAGCCGTCGTCAGGGGAGTACCACCTACGAGCAGTACTTC. The encoded protein is CASSRRQGSTTYEQYF. V is TRBV7-2 and J is TRBJ2-7, with D tentatively TRBD1 (6 bases). Germline values: CDR1 SGHTA, CDR2 FQGNSA. CDR3 length: 16 amino acids. The V end lost 5 bases, the J end lost 2 bases, and 19 bases lay between the germline ends. Full variable domain (remainder filled in from reference TRBV7-2 and TRBJ2-7): GAGVSQSPSNKVTEKGKDVELRCDPISGHTALYWYRQSLGQGLEFLIYFQGNSAPDKSGLPSDRFSAERTGGSVSTLTIQRTQQEDSAVYLCASSRRQGSTTYEQYFGPGTRLTVT.

The chain uses TRBV10-3 and TRBJ2-7, with a weak D call TRBD2 (5 bases). V shed 8 bases and J shed 7 bases, with 12 bases lying between them. The CDR3 is 11 residues long. Per germline, CDR1 ENHRY and CDR2 SYGVKD. The CDR3 protein is CAIRSTGEQYF. CDR3 nucleotides: TGTGCCATCCGCTCGACGGGAGAGCAGTACTTC.

This clonotype was counted only a few times. This chain connects TRBV27 to TRBJ2-5, with D perhaps being TRBD1 or TRBD2 (5 bases each). Trimming took off 3 bases at V and 4 bases at J, with 15 bases between the two ends. CDR3 length equals 15 residues. Per germline, CDR1 MNHEY and CDR2 SMNVEV (reference sequence). Here the CDR3 reads CASSLGTARGETQYF. Here the CDR3 DNA reads TGTGCCAGCAGTTTGGGGACCGCAAGGGGAGAGACCCAGTACTTC.

V is TRBV18 and J is TRBJ2-5; no clear D. This CDR3 contains 13 residues. Trimming took 3 bases from V and 3 from J, leaving 8 bases between them. Per germline, CDR1 KGHSH and CDR2 LQKENI. CDR3 bases: TGTGCCAGCTCACCGAAACAAGAAGAGACCCAGTACTTC. Translated, it gives CASSPKQEETQYF.

The J gene is TRBJ2-5, the V gene TRBV7-3, with a possible D match to TRBD1 (6 bases). Germline V lookup: CDR1 SGHTA, CDR2 FQGTGA. The germline V and J ends were trimmed by 4 bases and 5 bases, with 11 bases remaining between them. The CDR3 length is 13 residues. CDR3 nucleotide sequence: TGTGCCAGCAGCTCCGGAAGGGGGGAGACCCAGTACTTC. It translates to CASSSGRGETQYF.

The table lists this clonotype with many counts. The genes are TRBV20-1 and TRBJ2-7; 9 bases agree with TRBD1. Germline CDR1 and CDR2: DFQATT and SNEGSKA (reference sequence). CDR3 length: 14 amino acids. V gave up 3 bases and J gave up 2 bases; unmatched junction bases: 5. Here the CDR3 DNA reads TGCAGTGCTAGCGTGACAGGGGGAACCTACGAGCAGTACTTC. Amino acids: CSASVTGGTYEQYF.

This clonotype turned up a few times. The V gene is TRBV4-2, the J gene TRBJ1-5; 8 bases map to TRBD1. V trimming: 1 base; J trimming: 6 bases; junction bases outside the gene matches: 8. In germline, CDR1 is LGHNA, CDR2 YNFKEQ. The CDR3 loop spans 16 amino acids. The CDR3 protein is CASSQVTGEGIQPQHF. The CDR3 DNA reads TGTGCCAGCAGCCAAGTGACAGGGGAGGGCATTCAGCCCCAGCATTTT.

This clonotype was seen only a few times. The genes are TRBV24-1 and TRBJ2-3; 9 bases fit TRBD1. CDR3 length: 15 amino acids. The J segment lost 4 bases and the V segment lost 9 bases, leaving 10 bases of the junction unmatched. The germline V gene has CDR1 KGHDR and CDR2 SFDVKD. CDR3 coding DNA: TGTGCCACCGGGTTACAGGGGGCTTCCCCAGATACGCAGTATTTT. This encodes CATGLQGASPDTQYF.

This rearrangement joins TRBV20-1 to TRBJ2-1, with D possibly TRBD2 on 5 matching bases. Trimming removed 8 bases at V and 0 bases at J, with 14 bases between. The CDR3 length is 14 residues. Germline V gene sequence: CDR1 DFQATT, CDR2 SNEGSKA (reference sequence). For the CDR3, the DNA is TGCAGTCGTATGAGGGTGAGCTCCTACAATGAGCAGTTCTTC. Its translation is CSRMRVSSYNEQFF.

This clonotype turned up a few times. Written as DNA, the CDR3 is TGCAGTGCTAGATCCGGTAATGAAAAACTGTTTTTT. This encodes CSARSGNEKLFF. J is TRBJ1-4 and V is TRBV20-1; no clear D gene. CDR3 size: 12 residues. V was pared by 2 bases and J by 4 bases, with 5 bases between. The germline V gene encodes CDR1 DFQATT and CDR2 SNEGSKA (reference sequence).

The CDR3 DNA follows: TGCAGCGTTGGCGGAGCCGAAGAGACCCAGTACTTC. This codes for CSVGGAEETQYF. V usage is TRBV29-1 and J usage is TRBJ2-5; D gene unclear. Trimming stripped 4 bases from V and 3 bases from J, with 9 bases between. The V gene's germline CDR1 is SQVTM and CDR2 ANQGSEA. The CDR3 has 12 amino acids.

CDR3 coding DNA: TGTGCCAGCAGTTTATCGAGCTGGGGCAGCTCAATCGGGGAGCAGTACTTC. This sequence encodes CASSLSSWGSSIGEQYF. V is TRBV27 and J is TRBJ2-1, with D perhaps matching TRBD1 (5 bases). With the DNA end fitting TRBJ2-7 better, the J assignment may be wrong. The germline gives CDR1 MNHEY, CDR2 SMNVEV (reference sequence). The CDR3 loop spans 17 amino acids.

This rearrangement joins TRBV3-1 to TRBJ1-5, with a weak D call TRBD1 (5 bases). The CDR3 contains 15 residues. The germline V gene encodes CDR1 LGHDT and CDR2 YNNKEL (reference sequence). V lost 1 base, J lost 4 bases, and 11 bases lay in between. CDR3 residues: CASSQGGGQNQPQHF. CDR3 nucleotide sequence: TGTGCCAGCAGCCAAGGGGGGGGTCAGAATCAGCCCCAGCATTTT.

In this sample, this clonotype turned up a few times. A junction end diverges from the germline sequence, so it may reflect a read error. The V call is TRBV9, the J call TRBJ2-3; the D is unclear. CDR3 length: 14 amino acids. Germline CDR1 and CDR2: SGDLS and YYNGEE. The CDR3 region is CASSVDHSIDTQYF. The DNA for the CDR3 is TGTGCCAGCAGCGTAGATCATAGCATAGATACGCAGTATTTT. The variable domain in full, completed from reference TRBV9 and TRBJ2-3, reads DSGVTQTPKHLITATGQRVTLRCSPRSGDLSVYWYQQSLDQGLQFLIQYYNGEERAKGNILERFSAQQFPDLHSELNLSSLELGDSALYFCASSVDHSIDTQYFGPGTRLTVL.

The genes are TRBV4-2 and TRBJ1-2, with D uncertain. This CDR3 is 15 amino acids long. Germline V gives CDR1 LGHNA, CDR2 YNFKEQ. V lost 2 bases to trimming and J lost 5 bases, with 15 bases between them. CDR3 sequence reads: CASSQKPGDRYGYTF. The CDR3 DNA is TGTGCCAGCAGCCAAAAGCCAGGCGACCGGTATGGCTACACCTTC.

The chain uses TRBV6-1 and TRBJ2-2; D tentatively reads TRBD1 or TRBD2 (5 bases each). Germline V gene lookup returns CDR1 MNHNS and CDR2 SASEGT. The V end lost 6 bases, the J end lost 5 bases, and 16 bases lay between the germline ends. The CDR3 has 15 amino acids. Here the CDR3 reads CASRAGTKVTGELFF. The CDR3 coding sequence is TGTGCCAGCAGGGCCGGGACGAAGGTTACCGGGGAGCTGTTTTTT.

Points on this clonotype: A junction boundary mismatches the germline segment, possibly from a read error. The rearrangement links TRBV7-3 to TRBJ2-5; maybe TRBD1 (6 bases). The CDR3 runs to 14 residues. Germline CDR1 SGHTA, CDR2 FQGTGA. As DNA, the CDR3 is TGTGCCAGCATCCCGACAGGTCTCCAAGAGGCCCAGTACTTC. The encoded protein is CASIPTGLQEAQYF. The variable domain in full, completed from reference TRBV7-3 and TRBJ2-5, reads GAGVSQTPSNKVTEKGKYVELRCDPISGHTALYWYRQSLGQGPEFLIYFQGTGAADDSGLPNDRFFAVRPEGSVSTLKIQRTERGDSAVYLCASIPTGLQEAQYFGPGTRLLVL.

The rearrangement uses TRBV6-5 and TRBJ2-7; the D is unclear. V lost 10 bases, J lost 4 bases, and 14 bases lay in between. There are 12 residues in the CDR3. From germline, CDR1 is MNHEY and CDR2 SVGAGI. CDR3 in amino acids: CATQRDIYEQYF. As DNA, the CDR3 is TGTGCCACGCAAAGGGATATTTACGAGCAGTACTTC.

The chain couples TRBV28 to TRBJ1-1; weak D call: TRBD1 (5 bases). This CDR3 contains 16 residues. Germline values: CDR1 MDHEN, CDR2 SYDVKM. The V end was cut by 1 base, the J end by 11 bases, with 23 bases between. The CDR3 spells CASSLYGTSGLRSAFF. The CDR3 DNA follows: TGTGCCAGCAGTTTATACGGGACTTCTGGGTTAAGGTCGGCTTTCTTT.

V is TRBV6-6 and J is TRBJ1-2; 7 bases match TRBD1. The length of the CDR3 is 14 residues. Trimming cost V 5 bases and J 4 bases; bases outside gene matches: 7. The germline gives CDR1 MNHNY, CDR2 SVGAGI (reference sequence). The CDR3 reads CASSPQGQIYGYTF. CDR3 nucleotide sequence: TGTGCCAGCAGTCCCCAGGGACAGATCTATGGCTACACCTTC.

J is TRBJ2-5 and V is TRBV27; D ambiguous. The CDR3 runs 14 residues. Trimming shortened V by 4 bases and J by 11 bases, and 20 bases separated the two germline ends. CDR1 and CDR2 (germline): MNHEY, SMNVEV (reference sequence). The CDR3 spells CASSSGYLNNEQYF. The CDR3 coding sequence is TGTGCCAGCAGTTCTGGTTATCTTAACAATGAGCAGTACTTC.

The V call is TRBV28, the J call TRBJ2-3; D may correspond to TRBD1 or TRBD2 (5 bases each). This CDR3 spans 14 amino acids. The germline V and J ends were trimmed by 6 bases and 6 bases, with 16 bases remaining between them. Per the germline V gene, CDR1 is MDHEN and CDR2 is SYDVKM. The CDR3 spells CASSEGRAIDTQYF. The CDR3 bases are TGTGCCAGCAGCGAGGGGCGGGCCATTGATACGCAGTATTTT.

J is TRBJ2-7 and V is TRBV20-1; no clear D. V lost 1 base and J lost 2, with 18 bases in between. The CDR3 spans 16 residues. CDR1 is DFQATT, CDR2 SNEGSKA, per germline (reference sequence). The CDR3 region is CSARARSPGSPYEQYF. The CDR3 DNA follows: TGCAGTGCTAGAGCCCGCTCCCCCGGCAGTCCCTACGAGCAGTACTTC.

A remark on this clonotype: The junction differs from germline at one of its ends, possibly a read error. V gene TRBV12-3 or TRBV12-4 combines with J gene TRBJ2-3; D is perhaps TRBD1 (6 bases). The CDR3 is made up of 15 amino acids. The CDR3 DNA sequence: TGTACCAGCAGTCAAGGGACACCTAGAACAGATACGCAGTATTTT. Translation gives CTSSQGTPRTDTQYF.